This T cell receptor beta chain was found in a study of cytomegalovirus exposure and HLA in healthy donors. With regard to this clone: Antigen specificity is unknown.

Study-level results: In vitro confirmation showed three CMV-associated chains to be CMV antigen specific. Productive status was seen about 90% or about 30% of the time for most TCR beta V segments in an earlier analysis.

PCR involved 60 Vbeta and 13 Jbeta primers. Sequencing was performed with immunoSEQ multiplex PCR; in TCRdb, only in-frame clones are kept and a portion is missing. The repertoire has about 90,000 clones, about 73% of them found once; the top ten carry under 5.5%. The germline CDR1 and CDR2 sequences are SEHNR and FQNEAQ (reference sequence). V lost 4 bases, J lost 5 bases, and 14 bases lay in between. The CDR3 extends over 14 amino acids. The material sequenced was PBMCs. This TCR was recovered from a woman aged 40-49 years in good health and CMV-seropositive. The chain couples TRBV7-9 to TRBJ2-5; D gene unclear. The CDR3 region is CASSSESRPETQYF. In DNA, the CDR3 is TGTGCCAGCAGCTCCGAGTCTAGGCCGGAGACCCAGTACTTC.